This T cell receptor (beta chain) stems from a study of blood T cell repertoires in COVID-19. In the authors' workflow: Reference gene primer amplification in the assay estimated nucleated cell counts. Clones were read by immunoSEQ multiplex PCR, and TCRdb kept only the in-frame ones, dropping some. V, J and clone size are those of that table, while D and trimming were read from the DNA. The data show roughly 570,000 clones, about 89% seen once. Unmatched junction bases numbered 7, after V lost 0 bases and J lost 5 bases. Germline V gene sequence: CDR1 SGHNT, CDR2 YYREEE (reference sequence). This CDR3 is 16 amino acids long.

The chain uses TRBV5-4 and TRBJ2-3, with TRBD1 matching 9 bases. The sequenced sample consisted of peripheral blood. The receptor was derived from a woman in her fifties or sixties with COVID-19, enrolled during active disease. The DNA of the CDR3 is TGTGCCAGCAGCTTGGCCAACAGGGGGCGTGGAGATACGCAGTATTTT. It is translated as CASSLANRGRGDTQYF.